This T cell receptor (beta chain) was observed in a study of T cell changes during pregnancy in multiple sclerosis. Repertoires were generated with immunoSEQ multiplex PCR, while TCRdb's copy carries only in-frame clones and drops some. The profile shows about 27,000 clones, roughly 86% of them singletons. In germline, CDR1 is SEHNR, CDR2 FQNEAQ (reference sequence). The CDR3 is 16 residues long. Germline trimming cut 2 bases from V and 3 bases from J; bases unmatched to any gene: 7. The J gene is TRBJ1-3, the V gene TRBV7-9; 7 bases are a match to TRBD1. The TCR was taken from a female donor in good health, enrolled as a control in a pregnancy study. Sequenced here: CD8+ T cells from peripheral blood mononuclear cells, sampled in the first trimester of pregnancy. CDR3 loop: CASSLITGDFGNTIYF. The CDR3 DNA reads TGTGCCAGCAGCTTAATCACAGGGGATTTTGGAAACACCATATATTTT.